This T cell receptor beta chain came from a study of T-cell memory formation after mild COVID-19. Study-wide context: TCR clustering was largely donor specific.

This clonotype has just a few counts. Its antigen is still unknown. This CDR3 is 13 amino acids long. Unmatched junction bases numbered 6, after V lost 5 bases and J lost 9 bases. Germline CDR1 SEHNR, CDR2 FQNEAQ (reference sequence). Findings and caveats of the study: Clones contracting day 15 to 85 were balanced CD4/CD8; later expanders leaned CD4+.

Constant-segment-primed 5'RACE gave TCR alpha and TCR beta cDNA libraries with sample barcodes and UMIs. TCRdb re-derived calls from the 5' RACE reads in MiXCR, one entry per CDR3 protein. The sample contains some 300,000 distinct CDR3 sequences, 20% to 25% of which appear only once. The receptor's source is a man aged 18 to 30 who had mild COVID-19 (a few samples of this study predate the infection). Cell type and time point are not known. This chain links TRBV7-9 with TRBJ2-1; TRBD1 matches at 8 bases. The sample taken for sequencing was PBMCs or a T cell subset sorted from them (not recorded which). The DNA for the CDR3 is TGTGCCAGCAGCAGACAGGGGAGCGGTGAGCAGTTCTTC. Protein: CASSRQGSGEQFF. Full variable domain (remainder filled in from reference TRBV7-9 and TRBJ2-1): DTGVSQNPRHKITKRGQNVTFRCDPISEHNRLYWYRQTLGQGPEFLTYFQNEAQLEKSRLLSDRFSAERPKGSFSTLEIQRTEQGDSAMYLCASSRQGSGEQFFGPGTRLTVL.